The 25 T cell receptor beta chains listed next were all sequenced from one sample in a study of blood T cell repertoires in COVID-19. Sequencing was performed with immunoSEQ multiplex PCR; in TCRdb, only in-frame clones are kept and a portion is missing. Counted here are some 370,000 clones, roughly 80% occurring once; the ten biggest clones make up around 5%. Sequenced sample: PBMCs or T cells enriched from blood (not recorded which). These TCRs come from a woman between 50 and 59 years old who had recovered from COVID-19.

This rearrangement joins TRBV15 to TRBJ2-2; TRBD2 is a possible D gene (6 bases). The germline V gene encodes CDR1 LNHNV and CDR2 YYDKDF (reference sequence). V lost 0 bases to trimming and J lost 4 bases, with 6 bases between them. CDR3 length: 14 amino acids. CDR3 nucleotides: TGTGCCACCAGCAGAGAGGGACTCACCGGGGAGCTGTTTTTT. Protein product: CATSREGLTGELFF.

V and J are TRBV4-2 and TRBJ2-3; D not certain. CDR3 size: 15 residues. Germline values: CDR1 LGHNA, CDR2 YNFKEQ. Between the trimmed V and J ends, which lost 4 bases and 6 bases, there was a span of 17 bases. The CDR3 is CASSPSARFGDTQYF. The CDR3 DNA reads TGTGCCAGCAGCCCCTCAGCGAGGTTCGGTGATACGCAGTATTTT.

The chain combines TRBV30 with TRBJ2-7; 9 nucleotides agree with TRBD1. This CDR3 region has 14 residues. Losses at the gene ends were 0 bases for V and 3 bases for J; bases not matched to a gene: 3. Per germline, CDR1 GTSNPN and CDR2 SVGIG (reference sequence). DNA for the CDR3: TGTGCCTGGAGTGTTGGGACAGGGTACTACGAGCAGTACTTC. It is translated as CAWSVGTGYYEQYF.

The J gene is TRBJ2-7, the V gene TRBV10-2; TRBD2 aligns across 8 bases. The CDR3 is 14 residues long. Germline V gene sequence: CDR1 WSHSY, CDR2 SAAADI. V lost 10 bases and J lost 3; bases outside the gene matches: 11. CDR3 loop: CATSWSGSNYEQYF. CDR3 nucleotide sequence: TGCGCCACCTCATGGAGCGGGAGTAACTACGAGCAGTACTTC.

The V and J genes are TRBV29-1 and TRBJ2-3; TRBD2 matches at 12 bases. Germline loops: CDR1 SQVTM, CDR2 ANQGSEA. This CDR3 comprises 13 residues. The V segment lost 6 bases and the J segment 3 bases; nucleotides outside the gene matches: 1. The CDR3 coding sequence is TGCAGCGTGACTAGCGGGAGAACAGATACGCAGTATTTT. Its protein product is CSVTSGRTDTQYF.

This chain joins TRBV25-1 and TRBJ2-7, with 8 bases that match TRBD1. CDR1 and CDR2 (germline): MGHDK, SYGVNS. This CDR3 region has 13 residues. The V and J ends lost 8 bases and 6 bases, in that order; junction bases with no gene match: 9. The CDR3 region is CASSGTGVFEQYF. The DNA for the CDR3 is TGTGCCAGCTCCGGGACAGGAGTGTTCGAGCAGTACTTC.

The chain carries TRBV2 and TRBJ1-2, with 9 bases matching TRBD1. The CDR3 runs 15 residues. J was trimmed by 11 bases and V by 4 bases; bases with no gene match: 14. CDR1 is SNHLY, CDR2 FYNNEI, per germline. CDR3 residues: CASSAEVAGQGVYTF. CDR3 nucleotide sequence: TGTGCCAGCAGTGCCGAAGTGGCGGGACAGGGTGTATACACCTTC.

The chain combines TRBV7-8 with TRBJ2-1; TRBD2 agrees at 8 bases. Germline V lookup: CDR1 SGHVS, CDR2 FQNEAQ. The CDR3 has 15 residues. V lost 5 bases and J lost 3; bases outside the gene matches: 6. Here the CDR3 reads CASSPLAADYNEQFF. CDR3 nucleotide sequence: TGTGCCAGCAGCCCACTAGCGGCAGACTACAATGAGCAGTTCTTC.

The chain carries TRBV7-9 and TRBJ1-2; 7 bases agree with TRBD1. Germline lookup yields CDR1 SEHNR and CDR2 FQNEAQ (reference sequence). Trimming took 4 bases from V and 4 from J; bases not matched to a gene: 3. The CDR3 loop spans 13 amino acids. CDR3 residues: CASSSGQVYGYTF. The CDR3 DNA reads TGTGCCAGCAGCTCCGGACAGGTCTATGGCTACACCTTC.

The count of this clone is one. This chain uses TRBV10-3 with TRBJ1-2, with a tentative D call TRBD1 (6 bases). The CDR3 is 14 amino acids. The V gene lost 0 bases and the J gene lost 7 bases, with 12 bases spanning the gap. CDR1 is ENHRY, CDR2 SYGVKD, per germline. The CDR3 loop is CAISESGQPGGYTF. The CDR3 region has the DNA TGTGCCATCAGTGAGTCCGGACAGCCAGGTGGCTACACCTTC.

V gene TRBV18 combines with J gene TRBJ1-5; no firm D call. Trimming stripped 4 bases from V and 2 bases from J, with 9 bases between. From germline, CDR1 is KGHSH and CDR2 LQKENI. The CDR3 totals 14 residues. The CDR3 sequence: CASSREMGNQPQHF. For the CDR3, the DNA is TGTGCCAGCTCACGGGAGATGGGCAATCAGCCCCAGCATTTT.

This chain joins TRBV9 and TRBJ1-1; D may be TRBD1 (5 bases). Germline V gives CDR1 SGDLS, CDR2 YYNGEE. V was pared by 4 bases and J by 4 bases, with 17 bases between. CDR3 size: 15 residues. CDR3 region: CASSPHRGLVTEAFF. The CDR3 bases are TGTGCCAGCAGCCCCCACCGGGGACTAGTCACTGAAGCTTTCTTT.

The rearrangement links TRBV6-5 to TRBJ1-4, with 8 bases matching TRBD1. The CDR3 spans 16 residues. Trimming took 3 bases from V and 2 from J; bases not matched to a gene: 5. Germline CDR1 is MNHEY and CDR2 is SVGAGI. DNA of the CDR3: TGTGCCAGCAGTTATTGGGCAGGGGGCACTAATGAAAAACTGTTTTTT. Its translation: CASSYWAGGTNEKLFF.

V is TRBV2 and J is TRBJ2-7; 7 nucleotides align to TRBD2. CDR1 and CDR2 from the germline V gene are SNHLY and FYNNEI. The CDR3 consists of 15 residues. V shed 3 bases, J shed 3 bases, and the junction held 8 bases outside the gene matches. CDR3 coding DNA: TGTGCCAGCAGTGAGCGGGGGACTTGGTTCTACGAGCAGTACTTC. Translating gives CASSERGTWFYEQYF.

For the CDR3, the DNA is TGTGCCAGCAGCCAAAAACCAGGGGGCACTGAAGCTTTCTTT. It codes for CASSQKPGGTEAFF. The genes are TRBV3-1 (or the pseudogene TRBV3-2) and TRBJ1-1; TRBD1 matches at 7 bases. Germline lookup yields CDR1 LGHDT and CDR2 YNNKEL (reference sequence). The CDR3 is made up of 14 amino acids. V trimming: 2 bases; J trimming: 4 bases; junction bases outside the gene matches: 4.

The chain is built from TRBV15 and TRBJ2-1; tentatively, D is TRBD2 (7 bases). V lost 3 bases, J lost 4 bases, and 19 bases lay in between. CDR1 and CDR2 from the germline V gene are LNHNV and YYDKDF (reference sequence). The CDR3 has 17 residues. Here the CDR3 reads CATSSGFGGGSYNEQFF. CDR3 nucleotides: TGTGCCACCAGCAGCGGTTTTGGGGGGGGCAGTTACAATGAGCAGTTCTTC.

This clone has a handful of counts. The gene calls are TRBV5-5 and TRBJ1-1; TRBD1 is a possible D gene (6 bases). CDR3 length: 15 residues. Trimming cost V 0 bases and J 0 bases, with 9 bases left between them. CDR1 and CDR2 from the germline V gene are SGHKS and YYEKEE (reference sequence). CDR3 sequence reads: CASSLEDRLNTEAFF. The CDR3, as DNA: TGTGCCAGCAGCTTGGAGGACAGACTGAACACTGAAGCTTTCTTT. Full variable domain (missing parts from reference TRBV5-5 and TRBJ1-1): DAGVTQSPTHLIKTRGQQVTLRCSPISGHKSVSWYQQVLGQGPQFIFQYYEKEERGRGNFPDRFSARQFPNYSSELNVNALLLGDSALYLCASSLEDRLNTEAFFGQGTRLTVV.

This clone was found a few times. This chain links TRBV2 with TRBJ2-1, with D uncertain. The V gene lost 7 bases and the J gene lost 11 bases, with 9 bases spanning the gap. Germline V CDR1 and CDR2: SNHLY, FYNNEI. This CDR3 region has 10 residues. The CDR3 nucleotides are TGTGCCAGCATCGGCGGAAAGCAGTTCTTC. It yields the protein CASIGGKQFF.

This chain uses TRBV18 with TRBJ2-7, with 7 bases identical to TRBD2. Trimming took 6 bases from V and 0 from J; bases not matched to a gene: 11. This CDR3 has 16 residues. CDR1 KGHSH and CDR2 LQKENI come from the germline V gene. The DNA for the CDR3 is TGTGCCAGCTCCGCCGGGGTGTCTAGCGGCTCCTACGAGCAGTACTTC. Its protein is CASSAGVSSGSYEQYF.

The rearrangement uses TRBV13 and TRBJ2-3, with a weak D call TRBD2 (5 bases). The CDR3 is made up of 17 amino acids. V lost 0 bases and J 2 bases, leaving 15 bases between the germline ends. Germline V gives CDR1 PRHDT, CDR2 FYEKMQ (reference sequence). The CDR3 nucleotides read TGTGCCAGCAGCTTAGGGGCGGCCTCCCGGGACACAGATACGCAGTATTTT. Protein: CASSLGAASRDTDTQYF.

The table lists this clone with a few counts. The V and J genes are TRBV6-6 and TRBJ2-5, with TRBD2 as a possible D gene (5 bases). The CDR3 contains 12 residues. Looked up from germline, CDR1 is MNHNY and CDR2 is SVGAGI (reference sequence). The ends were cut back, 5 bases at V and 5 bases at J, with 9 bases in the middle. CDR3 in amino acids: CASSTSPETQYF. CDR3 DNA: TGTGCCAGCAGTACTAGTCCGGAGACCCAGTACTTC.

This clone came up a few times. The chain uses TRBV3-1 (or the pseudogene TRBV3-2) and TRBJ2-2, with TRBD2 identical over 16 bases. The germline gives CDR1 LGHDT, CDR2 YNNKEL (reference sequence). The junction had 11 bases not matched to a gene; V was cut back by 2 bases and J by 8 bases. The length of the CDR3 is 19 residues. The DNA for the CDR3 is TGTGCCAGCAGCCAACTCCCGGGACTAGCGGGAGGGGTCACTGGGGAGCTGTTTTTT. Residues: CASSQLPGLAGGVTGELFF.

This chain uses TRBV19 with TRBJ2-1, with TRBD2 identical over 9 bases. The germline CDR1 and CDR2 sequences are LNHDA and SQIVND (reference sequence). The CDR3 totals 16 residues. The V segment lost 1 base and the J segment 8 bases; nucleotides outside the gene matches: 9. The CDR3 loop is CASSIGNGLAGHEQFF. The CDR3 DNA sequence: TGTGCCAGTAGTATAGGAAACGGTCTAGCGGGGCATGAGCAGTTCTTC.

The gene calls are TRBV27 and TRBJ1-5; TRBD1 might be the D (6 bases). The CDR3 is made up of 14 amino acids. Germline lookup yields CDR1 MNHEY and CDR2 SMNVEV (reference sequence). Trimming shortened V by 10 bases and J by 2 bases, and 15 bases separated the two germline ends. The CDR3 protein is CATRKGVGNQPQHF. The CDR3, as DNA: TGTGCCACTCGGAAGGGGGTTGGCAATCAGCCCCAGCATTTT.

The CDR3 region has the DNA TGTGCCATCAGTGAGTCGAAGGCAGGGGAGTACTATGGCTACACCTTC. It encodes CAISESKAGEYYGYTF. The rearrangement uses TRBV10-3 and TRBJ1-2; D possibly corresponds to TRBD1 (6 bases). Trimming left V 0 bases short and J 3 bases short, with 14 bases between. The CDR3 extends over 16 amino acids. Germline assignment: CDR1 ENHRY and CDR2 SYGVKD.